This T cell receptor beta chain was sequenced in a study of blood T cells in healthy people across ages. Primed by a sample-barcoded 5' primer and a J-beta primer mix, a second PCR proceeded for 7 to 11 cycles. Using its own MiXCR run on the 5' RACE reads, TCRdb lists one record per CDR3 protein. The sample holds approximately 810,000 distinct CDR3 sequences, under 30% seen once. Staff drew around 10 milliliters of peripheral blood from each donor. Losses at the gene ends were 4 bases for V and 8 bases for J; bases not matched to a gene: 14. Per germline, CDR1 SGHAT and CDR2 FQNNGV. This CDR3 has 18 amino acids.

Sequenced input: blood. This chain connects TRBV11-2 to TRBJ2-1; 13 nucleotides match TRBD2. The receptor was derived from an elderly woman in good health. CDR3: CASSWVPRTSGGGYEQFF. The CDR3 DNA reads TGTGCCAGCAGCTGGGTGCCCCGGACTAGCGGGGGAGGGTATGAGCAGTTCTTC.